The 3 T cell receptor beta chains in this list originate from one sample, sequenced in a study of vaccination and CD4 T cells after COVID-19. Regarding time point: late sampling 161 to 241 days after vaccination in three convalescent patients. The sample's treatment: approximately 9-day PBMC culture with coronavirus spike peptide pools or control peptides (ViraFEST assay). These TCRs' antigens remain unknown. Cultured CD4+ T-cell DNA underwent Oncomine TCR Beta short-read sequencing. From the PCR reads, TCRdb called clonotypes with MiXCR, one entry per CDR3 protein. This sample has 20,000 to 25,000 distinct CDR3 sequences, with around 37% found just once. The sample was CD4+ T cells from blood, cultured in vitro, taken about 7 months after SARS-CoV-2 vaccination. These receptors originate from a human donor who had recovered from COVID-19.

The V and J genes are TRBV20-1 and TRBJ2-3; 7 bases are a match to TRBD2. CDR3 size: 15 residues. V lost 0 bases and J lost 3; bases outside the gene matches: 6. Germline V lookup: CDR1 DFQATT, CDR2 SNEGSKA (reference sequence). CDR3 in amino acids: CSARDGRESTDTQYF. CDR3 coding DNA: TGCAGTGCTAGAGATGGGCGGGAGTCGACAGATACGCAGTATTTT.

This clonotype was counted only a few times. The chain couples TRBV7-9 to TRBJ2-1; 8 nucleotides align to TRBD1. Germline V lookup: CDR1 SEHNR, CDR2 FQNEAQ (reference sequence). V was pared by 4 bases and J by 3 bases, with 5 bases of the junction left unmatched. CDR3 length: 15 residues. The CDR3 bases are TGTGCCAGCAGCTCACAGGGGGTCGGCTACAATGAGCAGTTCTTC. It codes for CASSSQGVGYNEQFF.

This clonotype was observed a handful of times. The chain employs TRBV2 and TRBJ1-6; 10 positions match TRBD1. CDR3 length: 14 residues. The trim removed 6 bases at V and 9 bases at J, leaving 5 bases unmatched. Germline loops: CDR1 SNHLY, CDR2 FYNNEI. CDR3 DNA sequence: TGTGCCAGCAGCCGACAGGGGGCAGGTTCACCCCTCCACTTT. Encoded protein: CASSRQGAGSPLHF.